This T cell receptor (beta chain) was found in a study of blood T cell repertoires in COVID-19. Study information: Acute-phase and convalescent COVID-19 samples originated in the United States, Italy and Spain.

The repertoire was sequenced with immunoSEQ multiplex PCR; TCRdb's copy has only in-frame clones and lacks some. This sample yields roughly 230,000 clones, of which roughly 85% are seen a single time; approximately 6.6% belongs to the top ten. V dropped 3 bases and J dropped 4; count of bases not matched to a gene: 11. The germline V gene has CDR1 SGHNT and CDR2 YYREEE (reference sequence). The CDR3 runs to 18 residues. The origin of this receptor is a woman in her 50s who had been exposed to COVID-19. Sequences were obtained from PBMCs or T cells enriched from blood (not recorded which). The chain carries TRBV5-4 and TRBJ2-1, with 12 positions matching TRBD2. The CDR3: CASSSSTASGGGYNEQFF. In nucleotides, the CDR3 is TGTGCCAGCAGCTCGTCCACGGCTAGCGGGGGGGGATACAATGAGCAGTTCTTC.